These 22 T cell receptor beta chains came from one sample sequenced in a study of breast tumors, draining lymph nodes, adjacent tissues. Breast cancer patients provided tissue from their axillary draining lymph nodes. TCRdb analysed the multiplex PCR reads with MiXCR anew, one entry per CDR3 protein. The table has fewer than 200,000 distinct CDR3 sequences, roughly a third seen once. Material for sequencing was axillary lymph node tissue. Receptors originate from a female donor with breast cancer. Some clones in this sample may be carry-over from other donors' samples.

As regards this clonotype: An end of the junction does not agree with germline; a read error may underlie this. The chain couples TRBV12-3 or TRBV12-4 to TRBJ2-7, with D perhaps being TRBD1 or TRBD2 (5 bases each). The CDR3 covers 15 residues. The CDR3 loop reads CTSRKGAGRAYEQYF. CDR3 DNA sequence: TGTACCAGCAGAAAAGGGGCAGGGCGGGCCTACGAGCAGTACTTC.

This clonotype occurred many times. The V gene is TRBV19, the J gene TRBJ2-7; 7 bases align to TRBD2. Trimming took 5 bases from V and 2 from J; bases not matched to a gene: 6. The CDR3 consists of 14 residues. The V gene's germline CDR1 is LNHDA and CDR2 SQIVND (reference sequence). The CDR3 DNA is TGTGCCAGTAGTCTAAGACTAGCCCCCTACGAGCAGTACTTC. It is translated as CASSLRLAPYEQYF.

Only a few counts were recorded for this clonotype. The chain has TRBV7-2 and TRBJ2-1, with D possibly TRBD2 on 7 matching bases. CDR1 is SGHTA and CDR2 is FQGNSA in the germline V gene. This CDR3 contains 16 residues. The ends were cut back, 4 bases at V and 9 bases at J, with 22 bases in the middle. CDR3 sequence reads: CASSWGGRGPGGEQFF. The CDR3, as DNA: TGTGCCAGCAGCTGGGGGGGGCGGGGGCCGGGGGGTGAGCAGTTCTTC.

This rearrangement joins TRBV3-1 to TRBJ2-1, with unresolved D. Trimming removed 1 base at V and 6 bases at J, with 10 bases between. Germline assignment: CDR1 LGHDT and CDR2 YNNKEL (reference sequence). The CDR3 runs 14 residues. The CDR3 DNA is TGTGCCAGCAGCCAAGTATGGGAATCCAATGAGCAGTTCTTC. Translated, it gives CASSQVWESNEQFF.

This clonotype occurred many times. V is TRBV18 and J is TRBJ2-3, with no clear D. V lost 6 bases, J lost 2 bases, and 9 bases lay in between. The CDR3 runs 13 residues. CDR1 and CDR2 from the germline V gene are KGHSH and LQKENI. CDR3 amino acids: CASSGIPTDTQYF. The CDR3 DNA reads TGTGCCAGCTCGGGGATACCCACAGATACGCAGTATTTT.

V gene TRBV12-3 or TRBV12-4 combines with J gene TRBJ2-6; 7 positions agree with TRBD1. V lost 5 bases, J lost 0 bases, and 10 bases stayed unmatched. The CDR3 is 18 amino acids. The CDR3 DNA sequence: TGTGCCAGCAGTCCCTATAGGACAGGAGCCTCTGGGGCCAACGTCCTGACTTTC. It yields the protein CASSPYRTGASGANVLTF.

In its sample, this clonotype was seen many times. The chain recombines TRBV9 with TRBJ2-1; D might be TRBD1 or TRBD2, each matching 5 bases. The germline V gene has CDR1 SGDLS and CDR2 YYNGEE. The CDR3 runs to 16 residues. Trimming stripped 2 bases from V and 10 bases from J, with 22 bases between. This CDR3 is CASSVSSGPRKGEQFF. The CDR3 DNA reads TGTGCCAGCAGCGTTTCGTCGGGGCCGAGGAAAGGGGAGCAGTTCTTC.

This clonotype was picked up many times. This chain uses TRBV7-9 with TRBJ2-1, with 9 bases lining up with TRBD1. This CDR3 comprises 19 residues. The germline gives CDR1 SEHNR, CDR2 FQNEAQ (reference sequence). Trimming took 3 bases from V and 0 from J; bases not matched to a gene: 12. The CDR3 reads CASSFTDRGGASSYNEQFF. CDR3 DNA sequence: TGTGCCAGCAGCTTTACGGACAGGGGAGGCGCGAGCTCCTACAATGAGCAGTTCTTC.

As regards this clonotype: A junction end diverges from the germline sequence, so it may reflect a read error. The V and J genes are TRBV25-1 and TRBJ2-1, with 10 bases that match TRBD2. Germline-derived CDR1 and CDR2 are MGHDK and SYGVNS. CDR3 size: 16 residues. CDR3 in amino acids: CASSEPERGGYNEQLF. Written as DNA, the CDR3 is TGTGCCAGCAGTGAACCCGAGCGGGGGGGCTACAATGAGCAGCTCTTC.

This clonotype has at least ten counts. This sequence joins TRBV9 and TRBJ2-1; the D is unclear. Germline V lookup: CDR1 SGDLS, CDR2 YYNGEE. V was pared by 7 bases and J by 10 bases, with 15 bases between. The CDR3 consists of 12 residues. The chain's CDR3 is CASAHDDGEQFF. The CDR3 DNA sequence: TGTGCCAGCGCCCATGATGACGGGGAGCAGTTCTTC.

This chain connects TRBV20-1 to TRBJ1-2; D remains unclear. CDR1 DFQATT and CDR2 SNEGSKA come from the germline V gene (reference sequence). The length of the CDR3 is 14 residues. V shed 4 bases and J shed 13 bases, with 25 bases lying between them. The CDR3 DNA is TGCAGTGCTACCCTTCGGCTAGCTAACTATGGCCGCACCTTC. Its protein is CSATLRLANYGRTF.

DNA of the CDR3: TGTGCCACCAGTGATTACAAGGGCTACACCTTC. Translation: CATSDYKGYTF. The V and J genes are TRBV24-1 and TRBJ1-2; D call uncertain. V lost 2 bases, J lost 8 bases, and 5 bases lay in between. The CDR3 totals 11 residues. Germline V gene data show CDR1 as KGHDR and CDR2 as SFDVKD.

This clonotype was counted ten times or more. The rearrangement uses TRBV5-4 and TRBJ1-2; perhaps TRBD1 as D (6 bases). CDR1 is SGHNT, CDR2 YYREEE, per germline (reference sequence). Trimming stripped 2 bases from V and 6 bases from J, with 11 bases between. This CDR3 comprises 13 residues. The CDR3 reads CASSFRGGNGYTF. In DNA, the CDR3 is TGTGCCAGCAGCTTCAGGGGAGGGAATGGCTACACCTTC.

This clonotype was recorded many times. The chain joins TRBV30 to TRBJ2-3; 9 positions agree with TRBD2. Germline V gene data show CDR1 as GTSNPN and CDR2 as SVGIG (reference sequence). Trimming cost V 2 bases and J 0 bases; bases outside gene matches: 12. The CDR3 consists of 18 residues. The CDR3 nucleotides are TGTGCCTGGAGTTACGGGCGGGAGGGCCCTTCAAGCACAGATACGCAGTATTTT. Translating it yields CAWSYGREGPSSTDTQYF.

The chain recombines TRBV6-2 or TRBV6-3 with TRBJ2-7, with D maybe TRBD2 (6 bases). Per the germline V gene, CDR1 is MNHEY and CDR2 is SVGEGT. The CDR3 has 15 amino acids. The V end was cut by 2 bases, the J end by 6 bases, with 17 bases between. CDR3: CASSYPRKLAPEQYF. CDR3 coding DNA: TGTGCCAGCAGTTACCCACGAAAGCTAGCGCCCGAGCAGTACTTC.

The genes are TRBV6-5 and TRBJ2-1; 15 positions match TRBD2. CDR3 length: 18 residues. With V trimmed by 5 bases and J by 1 base, 6 bases remained unmatched. In germline, CDR1 is MNHEY, CDR2 SVGAGI. Here the CDR3 DNA reads TGTGCCAGCAGTAGTGGGACTAGCGGGGGGCGGTCCTACAATGAGCAGTTCTTC. Amino acids: CASSSGTSGGRSYNEQFF.

The chain has TRBV20-1 and TRBJ2-7; D may be TRBD1 (5 bases). The CDR3 is 14 amino acids. Trimming left V 3 bases short and J 5 bases short, with 17 bases between. Germline V gives CDR1 DFQATT, CDR2 SNEGSKA (reference sequence). DNA of the CDR3: TGCAGTGCTAGCAGGGCGACATTGGAAAACGAGCAGTACTTC. Translation: CSASRATLENEQYF.

This clonotype was counted once. One end of the junction fails to match germline, which may point to a read error. V usage is TRBV7-9 and J usage is TRBJ1-6; D gene unclear. CDR3 length: 16 residues. The germline CDR1 and CDR2 sequences are SEHNR and FQNEAQ (reference sequence). CDR3 amino acids: CASSLRGSPYNSPLHF. CDR3 coding DNA: TGTGCCAGCAGCTTACGTGGGAGCCCCTATAACTCACCCCTCCACTTT.

The chain joins TRBV7-9 to TRBJ1-1; 7 bases are a match to TRBD1. Germline V gene lookup returns CDR1 SEHNR and CDR2 FQNEAQ (reference sequence). V lost 8 bases, J lost 0 bases, and 15 bases stayed unmatched. The CDR3 loop spans 17 amino acids. CDR3 amino acids: CASALRGGDSLNTEAFF. The CDR3 DNA is TGTGCCAGCGCGCTCCGCGGGGGGGACAGCTTGAACACTGAAGCTTTCTTT.

This rearrangement joins TRBV15 to TRBJ1-4, with 9 bases identical to TRBD1. The CDR3 is 15 residues long. V gave up 5 bases and J gave up 8 bases; unmatched junction bases: 9. The germline CDR1 and CDR2 sequences are LNHNV and YYDKDF (reference sequence). The CDR3, as DNA: TGTGCCACCAGCCGCCCCGGGACAGGGAACGAAAAACTGTTTTTT. Translating it yields CATSRPGTGNEKLFF.

This clonotype was observed at least ten times. The chain couples TRBV24-1 to TRBJ2-1; D tentatively fits TRBD1 or TRBD2 (6 bases each). Per the germline V gene, CDR1 is KGHDR and CDR2 is SFDVKD. The CDR3 loop spans 16 amino acids. Trimming left V 3 bases short and J 2 bases short, with 13 bases between. The CDR3 region is CATSDRGATTYNEQFF. For the CDR3, the DNA is TGTGCCACCAGTGATAGGGGGGCGACAACCTACAATGAGCAGTTCTTC.

This chain connects TRBV7-9 to TRBJ2-1, with D possibly TRBD2 on 5 matching bases. The germline V and J ends were trimmed by 6 bases and 7 bases, with 22 bases remaining between them. The CDR3 sequence is 16 residues long. CDR1 is SEHNR and CDR2 is FQNEAQ in the germline V gene (reference sequence). The CDR3 is CASSLHTGDTGNEQFF. The CDR3 bases are TGTGCCAGCAGTCTTCATACCGGCGATACGGGGAATGAGCAGTTCTTC.